This TCR beta chain was captured by sequencing in a study of cytomegalovirus exposure and HLA in healthy donors. Turning to the study itself: Unique TCR beta sequences numbering fewer than 130 million came from around 180 million T cells in an earlier analysis.

General study findings and limits: A cluster of highly shared sequence variants was likely a sequencing artifact. HLA alleles showed associations with 16,951 TCR beta sequences in a later analysis, at a 0.05 false discovery rate.

On this clone itself: Its specificity is not known.

Germline assignment: CDR1 SNHLY and CDR2 FYNNEI. With V trimmed by 6 bases and J by 2 bases, 1 base remained unmatched. The CDR3 sequence is 14 residues long. The PCR made use of 60 Vbeta and 13 Jbeta primers. Some clones are missing from TCRdb's copy, which holds only in-frame ones; the method was immunoSEQ multiplex PCR. The repertoire consists of around 180,000 clones, with 70% to 90% occurring once and the leading ten covering 4.8%. The sample comprised PBMCs. The clonotype originates from a girl between 5 and 17 years old in good health and CMV-seropositive. The V call is TRBV2, the J call TRBJ1-5; 10 bases are a match to TRBD1. The CDR3 sequence is CASSGTGGNQPQHF. The DNA of the CDR3 is TGTGCCAGCAGCGGGACAGGGGGCAATCAGCCCCAGCATTTT.